These 12 T cell receptor beta chains share one sample of origin, sequenced in a study of T cells in localized non-small cell lung cancer (dated by TCRdb to 2020 to 2022). Library preparation employed the immunoSEQ multiplex PCR assay. In its TCRdb copy, this immuneACCESS table keeps in-frame sequences only and misses some clones. Where compared with another copy, unresolved V genes explain less than half of these, and the others have no known cause. In all, the sample holds some 64,000 clones, and roughly 88% of those were seen once. Together, the top ten hold just under 2% of the sample. The material sequenced was peripheral blood, taken before any cancer treatment. All receptors come from a woman aged 35 to 69 with stage I lung adenocarcinoma.

This clone was observed a single time. The chain recombines TRBV6-5 with TRBJ2-1; 10 bases line up with TRBD1. This CDR3 has 16 amino acids. Germline V CDR1 and CDR2: MNHEY, SVGAGI. After removal of 2 bases from V and 5 bases from J, the junction contained 6 bases not matched to a gene. DNA of the CDR3: TGTGCCAGCAGTTACGTGGGACAGGGGAGAAACAATGAGCAGTTCTTC. It translates to CASSYVGQGRNNEQFF.

The chain joins TRBV7-2 to TRBJ2-7; D unresolved. CDR3 length: 13 amino acids. CDR1 is SGHTA and CDR2 is FQGNSA in the germline V gene. Trimming took 5 bases from V and 6 from J, leaving 14 bases between them. Here the CDR3 reads CASSQRPFFEQYF. CDR3 nucleotides: TGTGCCAGCAGCCAAAGGCCCTTCTTCGAGCAGTACTTC.

J is TRBJ2-1 and V is TRBV28; weak D call: TRBD2 (5 bases). CDR1 and CDR2 from the germline V gene are MDHEN and SYDVKM. Trimming left V 3 bases short and J 5 bases short, with 14 bases between. This CDR3 comprises 15 residues. The CDR3 here is CASSFSGSTHNEQFF. The CDR3 DNA sequence: TGTGCCAGCAGTTTCAGCGGCAGCACCCACAATGAGCAGTTCTTC.

With regard to this clone: This sample also contains other DNA sequences that code for the same CDR3. The V and J genes are TRBV5-6 and TRBJ2-7; D gene ambiguous. Trimming removed 4 bases at V and 7 bases at J, with 15 bases between. Germline V lookup: CDR1 SGHDT, CDR2 YYEEEE. This CDR3 spans 13 amino acids. CDR3 sequence: CASSHLERHEQYF. The CDR3 region has the DNA TGTGCCAGCAGCCACCTGGAGAGGCATGAGCAGTACTTC.

The chain combines TRBV5-8 with TRBJ1-1; D is ambiguous. CDR1 and CDR2 from the germline V gene are SGHTS and YDEGEE. V was pared by 0 bases and J by 0 bases, with 6 bases between. The CDR3 is made up of 14 amino acids. CDR3 loop: CASSLARMNTEAFF. In DNA, the CDR3 is TGTGCCAGCAGCTTGGCCCGGATGAACACTGAAGCTTTCTTT.

The chain couples TRBV18 to TRBJ2-3; D possibly corresponds to TRBD2 (5 bases). V shed 0 bases and J shed 2 bases, with 6 bases lying between them. This CDR3 contains 14 residues. Germline V gene sequence: CDR1 KGHSH, CDR2 LQKENI. The CDR3 coding sequence is TGTGCCAGCTCACCACCGACTATCACAGATACGCAGTATTTT. Its translation is CASSPPTITDTQYF.

This chain links TRBV14 with TRBJ2-1; 10 bases fit TRBD2. The CDR3 is 16 amino acids. V trimming: 4 bases; J trimming: 3 bases; junction bases outside the gene matches: 6. CDR1 and CDR2 from the germline V gene are SGHDN and FVKESK. In DNA form, the CDR3 reads TGTGCCAGCAGCCGGACTAGCGGTGGGGTCTACAATGAGCAGTTCTTC. Its protein product is CASSRTSGGVYNEQFF.

The CDR3 spells CASSGSTGVGTEAFF. CDR3 bases: TGCGCCAGCAGCGGATCGACAGGGGTGGGAACTGAAGCTTTCTTT. This rearrangement joins TRBV5-1 to TRBJ1-1, with 8 positions matching TRBD1. V was pared by 4 bases and J by 5 bases, with 10 bases of the junction left unmatched. The CDR3 sequence is 15 residues long. Germline CDR1 SGHRS, CDR2 YFSETQ. Filled out from reference TRBV5-1 and TRBJ1-1, the complete variable domain reads KAGVTQTPRYLIKTRGQQVTLSCSPISGHRSVSWYQQTPGQGLQFLFEYFSETQRNKGNFPGRFSGRQFSNSRSEMNVSTLELGDSALYLCASSGSTGVGTEAFFGQGTRLTVV.

The chain employs TRBV2 and TRBJ1-1, with D hard to call. V lost 4 bases to trimming and J lost 4 bases, with 10 bases between them. The V gene's germline CDR1 is SNHLY and CDR2 FYNNEI. This CDR3 spans 13 amino acids. The CDR3 is CASSVGEGTEAFF. CDR3 coding DNA: TGTGCCAGCAGTGTCGGGGAGGGCACTGAAGCTTTCTTT.

V is TRBV2 and J is TRBJ2-7; a weak D match, TRBD2 (5 bases). V lost 3 bases and J 3 bases, leaving 18 bases between the germline ends. The germline CDR1 and CDR2 sequences are SNHLY and FYNNEI. This CDR3 spans 16 amino acids. CDR3: CASSDVMAGRLYEQYF. DNA for the CDR3: TGTGCCAGCAGTGATGTGATGGCGGGTAGACTCTACGAGCAGTACTTC.

This chain joins TRBV10-1 and TRBJ2-5; the D is unclear. The germline gives CDR1 WNHNN, CDR2 SYGVQD (reference sequence). The V gene lost 2 bases and the J gene lost 5 bases, with 3 bases spanning the gap. The CDR3 loop spans 11 amino acids. The CDR3 loop reads CASSEDETQYF. CDR3 nucleotides: TGCGCCAGCAGTGAGGATGAGACCCAGTACTTC.

The chain uses TRBV28 and TRBJ1-4; perhaps TRBD1 as D (5 bases). The germline V and J ends were trimmed by 4 bases and 6 bases, with 12 bases remaining between them. This CDR3 spans 14 amino acids. Germline V gives CDR1 MDHEN, CDR2 SYDVKM. This CDR3 is CASSSGTSHEKLFF. The DNA for the CDR3 is TGTGCCAGCAGTTCCGGGACTTCCCATGAAAAACTGTTTTTT. Looking up the rest from reference TRBV28 and TRBJ1-4 gives the full variable domain: DVKVTQSSRYLVKRTGEKVFLECVQDMDHENMFWYRQDPGLGLRLIYFSYDVKMKEKGDIPEGYSVSREKKERFSLILESASTNQTSMYLCASSSGTSHEKLFFGSGTQLSVL.